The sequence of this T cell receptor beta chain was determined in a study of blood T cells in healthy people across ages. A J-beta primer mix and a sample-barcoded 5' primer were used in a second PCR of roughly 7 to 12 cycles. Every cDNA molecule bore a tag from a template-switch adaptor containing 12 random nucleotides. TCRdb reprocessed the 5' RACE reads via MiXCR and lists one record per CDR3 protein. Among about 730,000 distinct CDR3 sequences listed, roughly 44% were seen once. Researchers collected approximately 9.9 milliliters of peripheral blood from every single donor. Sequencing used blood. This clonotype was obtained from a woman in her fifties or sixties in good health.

The CDR3 DNA sequence: TGTGCCAGCAGTTTAGGGACACAGCCGTTCTTC. Protein product: CASSLGTQPFF. The chain has TRBV12-3 or TRBV12-4 and TRBJ2-1; D might be TRBD1 (5 bases). V was clipped by 1 base and J by 15 bases, with 10 bases between them. CDR3 size: 11 residues.